This paragraph covers one T cell receptor (beta chain) sequence. This sample stems from a study of blood T cell repertoires in COVID-19. Study at large: Specimens from acute and convalescent COVID-19 originated in the United States, Italy and Spain.

The CDR3 is 13 amino acids. J gave up 3 bases and V 6 bases, and 4 bases lay outside the gene matches. The germline V gene has CDR1 ENHRY and CDR2 SYGVKD. The repertoire was sequenced with immunoSEQ multiplex PCR; TCRdb's copy has only in-frame clones and lacks some. The table has about 210,000 clones, 92% seen once. Sequenced: peripheral blood. The chain couples TRBV10-3 to TRBJ1-2, with 7 nucleotides matching TRBD1. The source of this sequence is a man aged 25 to 45 with acute or convalescent COVID-19. CDR3 nucleotides: TGTGCCATCAGGGACAGGTCTCACTATGGCTACACCTTC. Translating it yields CAIRDRSHYGYTF.